A selection of T cell receptor beta chains follows, all from one sample in a study of identical twins. Each CDR3 protein gets one entry after TCRdb re-called the 5' RACE reads with MiXCR. The table shows 1.5 million to 2 million distinct CDR3 sequences, with roughly 35% occurring only once. The sample comprised cord blood. These receptors all stem from a newborn girl in good health. Both conserved end residues are part of each CDR3. A D gene is named only where the DNA matches it firmly. Part of the rows lack a size; the others show once, few, many or a class for expanded clones.

>TRBV4-1|TRBJ1-6|few|NA
CASSEGPRNNSPLHF
TGCGCCAGCAGCGAAGGGCCCCGGAATAATTCACCCCTCCACTTT
>TRBV10-3|TRBJ1-2|few|NA
CAISEIPGMTYGYTF
TGTGCCATCAGTGAGATACCAGGCATGACCTATGGCTACACCTTC
>TRBV4-1|TRBJ2-3|many|TRBD2
CASSPRAGEGTDTQYF
TGCGCCAGCAGCCCTCGAGCGGGAGAAGGCACAGATACGCAGTATTTT
>TRBV4-2|TRBJ2-3|many|TRBD2
CASSQTRLAVTETQYF
TGTGCCAGCAGCCAAACAAGACTAGCGGTGACCGAAACGCAGTATTTT
>TRBV13|TRBJ1-2|few|TRBD1
CASSSETGGIYGYTF
TGTGCCAGCAGCTCGGAAACAGGGGGCATCTATGGCTACACCTTC
>TRBV28|TRBJ2-7|NA|NA
CASSFLQAGALPSYEQYF
TGTGCCAGCAGTTTCCTCCAGGCAGGGGCTCTTCCTTCCTACGAGCAGTACTTC
>TRBV6-5|TRBJ2-3|NA|TRBD2
CASSYTGLDTDTQYF
TGTGCCAGCAGTTATACGGGACTAGACACAGATACGCAGTATTTT
>TRBV11-1|TRBJ1-2|few|NA
CASSFSPGIYGYTF
TGTGCCAGCAGCTTCTCTCCAGGGATCTATGGCTACACCTTC
>TRBV25-1|TRBJ2-5|NA|NA
CASSDGKTEETQYF
TGTGCCAGCAGTGATGGGAAGACCGAAGAGACCCAGTACTTC
>TRBV4-2|TRBJ2-1|NA|TRBD2
CASSQAGLAGALSYNEQFF
TGTGCCAGCAGCCAAGCTGGACTAGCGGGGGCCCTCTCCTACAATGAGCAGTTCTTC
>TRBV5-1|TRBJ2-3|NA|NA
CASSFPDPSDTQYF
TGCGCCAGCAGCTTCCCGGATCCATCAGATACGCAGTATTTT
>TRBV2|TRBJ2-7|NA|TRBD2
CASSEFSGTSYEQYF
TGTGCCAGCAGTGAATTCTCCGGGACTAGCTACGAGCAGTACTTC
>TRBV4-1|TRBJ2-1|few|TRBD2
CASSQKAGGNEQFF
TGCGCCAGCAGCCAAAAAGCGGGGGGCAATGAGCAGTTCTTC
>TRBV5-1|TRBJ2-3|NA|TRBD2
CASSLTSGRNTQYF
TGCGCCAGCAGCTTGACTAGCGGGAGGAATACGCAGTATTTT
>TRBV7-2|TRBJ1-4|NA|NA
CASSGWQNEKLFF
TGTGCCAGCAGCGGATGGCAAAATGAAAAACTGTTTTTT
>TRBV19|TRBJ2-7|NA|TRBD1
CASRNGDSSYEQYF
TGTGCCAGTAGAAATGGGGACAGCTCCTACGAGCAGTACTTC
>TRBV7-2|TRBJ2-7|NA|NA
CASSLPRGFCEQYF
TGTGCCAGCAGCTTACCTCGCGGCTTCTGCGAGCAGTACTTC
>TRBV27|TRBJ1-2|few|NA
CASKQGRANYGYTF
TGTGCCAGCAAGCAGGGGCGGGCTAACTATGGCTACACCTTC
>TRBV10-3|TRBJ2-5|NA|TRBD2
CAISLTSGRETQYF
TGTGCCATCAGTCTAACTAGCGGGAGGGAGACCCAGTACTTC
>TRBV29-1|TRBJ2-3|few|TRBD1
CSVVGQGGTDTQYF
TGCAGCGTTGTCGGACAGGGGGGCACAGATACGCAGTATTTT
>TRBV15|TRBJ1-5|NA|NA
CATRTGGDYQPQHF
TGTGCCACCAGGACGGGCGGAGATTATCAGCCCCAGCATTTT
>TRBV27|TRBJ2-1|few|NA
CASMAWGRPYNEQFF
TGTGCCAGCATGGCTTGGGGGCGCCCCTACAATGAGCAGTTCTTC
>TRBV28|TRBJ2-5|NA|NA
CASSSTRDQETQYF
TGTGCCAGCAGTTCAACTAGGGACCAAGAGACCCAGTACTTC
>TRBV4-2|TRBJ1-2|NA|TRBD1
CASRRDRVEGGYTF
TGTGCCAGCAGGCGCGACAGGGTCGAGGGTGGCTACACCTTC